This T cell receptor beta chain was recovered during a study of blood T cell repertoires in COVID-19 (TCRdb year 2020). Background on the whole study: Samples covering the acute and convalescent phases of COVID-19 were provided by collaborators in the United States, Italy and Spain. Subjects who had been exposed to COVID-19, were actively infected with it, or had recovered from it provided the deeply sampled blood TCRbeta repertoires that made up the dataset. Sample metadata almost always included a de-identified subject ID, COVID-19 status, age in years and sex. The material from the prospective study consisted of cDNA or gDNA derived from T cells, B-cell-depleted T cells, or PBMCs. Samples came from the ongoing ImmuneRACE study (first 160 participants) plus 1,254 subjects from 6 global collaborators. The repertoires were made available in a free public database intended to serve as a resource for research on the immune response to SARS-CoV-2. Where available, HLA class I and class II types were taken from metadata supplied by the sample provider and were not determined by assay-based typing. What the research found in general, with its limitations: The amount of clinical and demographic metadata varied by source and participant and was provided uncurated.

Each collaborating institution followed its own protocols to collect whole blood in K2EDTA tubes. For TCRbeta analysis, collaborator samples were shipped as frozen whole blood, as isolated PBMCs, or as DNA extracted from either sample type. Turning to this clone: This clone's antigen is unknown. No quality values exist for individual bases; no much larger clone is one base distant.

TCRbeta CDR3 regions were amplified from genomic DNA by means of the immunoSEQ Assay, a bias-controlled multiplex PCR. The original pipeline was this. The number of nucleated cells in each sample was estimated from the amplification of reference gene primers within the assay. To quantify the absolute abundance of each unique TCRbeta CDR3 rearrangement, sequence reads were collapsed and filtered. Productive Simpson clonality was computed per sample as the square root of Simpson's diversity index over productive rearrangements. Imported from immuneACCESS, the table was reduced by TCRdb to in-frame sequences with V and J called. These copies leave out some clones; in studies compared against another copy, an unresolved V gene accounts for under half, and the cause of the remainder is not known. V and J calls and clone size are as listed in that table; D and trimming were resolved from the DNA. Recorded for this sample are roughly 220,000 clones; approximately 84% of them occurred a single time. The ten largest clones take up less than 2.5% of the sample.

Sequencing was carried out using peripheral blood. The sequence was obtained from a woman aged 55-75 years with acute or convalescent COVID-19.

DNA sequence: TGTGCCAGCACCTTACCCCCAGGGAACACTGAAGCTTTCTTT. It translates as CASTLPPGNTEAFF. The chain is encoded by TRBV28 joined to TRBJ1-1; no D gene is confidently identified. From a lookup of the germline V gene, CDR1 and CDR2 are MDHEN and SYDVKM. The trim is 7 bases for V and 1 base for J, with a gap of 13 bases between the germline ends. Including cysteine and phenylalanine, the CDR3 has 14 amino acids. Only CDR3 DNA remains: 42 bases, in frame from the first base.